This TCR beta chain came from a study of OX40 agonist ivuxolimab in advanced cancers. Study-wide background: Age averaged 60 years (range roughly 20 to 90), and more than 80% were male.

Comment on this clone: Its antigen is currently unknown.

CDR1 is MNHEY, CDR2 SMNVEV, per germline (reference sequence). The CDR3 length is 15 residues. The V end was cut by 0 bases, the J end by 0 bases, with 9 bases between. Assay: immunoSEQ multiplex PCR; the TCRdb copy retains only in-frame clones and omits some. The repertoire includes tens of thousands of clones, about 90% of them detected once, and about 4.1% sits in the top ten. Study-wide results and limits: Among the lowest levels of clonal expansion were found in partial responders at 0.1-3.0 mg/kg. CD4+ and CD8+ T cells in blood underwent clonal expansion by week 6 at 0.1 to 3.0 mg/kg. Nonresponders included some who also had low normalized T-cell clonal expansion.

The V and J genes are TRBV27 and TRBJ2-7, with D unresolved. Sequenced material: CD4+ or CD8+ T cells sorted from blood, taken in a trial of the OX40 agonist ivuxolimab. The TCR originated in an adult with an advanced solid tumor such as melanoma, head and neck, liver or kidney cancer. The CDR3 region has the DNA TGTGCCAGCAGTTTATCGGTACCTTCCTCCTACGAGCAGTACTTC. It yields the protein CASSLSVPSSYEQYF.